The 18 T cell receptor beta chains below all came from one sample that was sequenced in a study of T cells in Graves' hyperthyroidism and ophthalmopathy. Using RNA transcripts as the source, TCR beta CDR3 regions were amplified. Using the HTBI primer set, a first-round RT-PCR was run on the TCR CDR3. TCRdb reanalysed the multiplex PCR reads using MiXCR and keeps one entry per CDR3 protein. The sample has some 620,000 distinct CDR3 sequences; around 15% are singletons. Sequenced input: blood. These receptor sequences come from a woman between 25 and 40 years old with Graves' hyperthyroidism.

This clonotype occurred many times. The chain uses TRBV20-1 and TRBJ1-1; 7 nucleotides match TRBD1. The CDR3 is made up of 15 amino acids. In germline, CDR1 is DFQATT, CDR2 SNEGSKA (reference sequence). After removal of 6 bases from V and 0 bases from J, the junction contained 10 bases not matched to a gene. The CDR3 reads CSATSGQELNTEAFF. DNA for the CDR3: TGCAGTGCAACCAGTGGACAGGAGTTGAACACTGAAGCTTTCTTT.

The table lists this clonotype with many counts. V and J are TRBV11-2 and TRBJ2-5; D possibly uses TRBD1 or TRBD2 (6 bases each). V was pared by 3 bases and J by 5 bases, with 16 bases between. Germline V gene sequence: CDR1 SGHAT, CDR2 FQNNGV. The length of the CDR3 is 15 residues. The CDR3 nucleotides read TGTGCCAGCAGCTTGGGACTTGGGGGCGGGGAGACCCAGTACTTC. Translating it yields CASSLGLGGGETQYF. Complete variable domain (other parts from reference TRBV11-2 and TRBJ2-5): EAGVAQSPRYKIIEKRQSVAFWCNPISGHATLYWYQQILGQGPKLLIQFQNNGVVDDSQLPKDRFSAERLKGVDSTLKIQPAKLEDSAVYLCASSLGLGGGETQYFGPGTRLLVL.

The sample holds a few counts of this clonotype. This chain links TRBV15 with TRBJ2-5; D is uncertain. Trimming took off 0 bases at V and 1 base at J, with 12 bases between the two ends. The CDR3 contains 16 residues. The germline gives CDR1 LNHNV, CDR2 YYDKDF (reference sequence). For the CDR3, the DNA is TGTGCCACCAGCAGAGATTGGGTGGGGATCCAAGAGACCCAGTACTTC. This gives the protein CATSRDWVGIQETQYF. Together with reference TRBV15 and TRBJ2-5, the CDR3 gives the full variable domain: DAMVIQNPRYQVTQFGKPVTLSCSQTLNHNVMYWYQQKSSQAPKLLFHYYDKDFNNEADTPDNFQSRRPNTSFCFLDIRSPGLGDTAMYLCATSRDWVGIQETQYFGPGTRLLVL.

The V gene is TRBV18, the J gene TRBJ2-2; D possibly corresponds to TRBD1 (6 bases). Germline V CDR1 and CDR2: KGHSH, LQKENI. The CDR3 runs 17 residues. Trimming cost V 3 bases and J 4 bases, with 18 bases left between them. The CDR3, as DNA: TGTGCCAGCTCACCGACACGGACAGCTCGCGGCACCGGGGAGCTGTTTTTT. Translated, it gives CASSPTRTARGTGELFF.

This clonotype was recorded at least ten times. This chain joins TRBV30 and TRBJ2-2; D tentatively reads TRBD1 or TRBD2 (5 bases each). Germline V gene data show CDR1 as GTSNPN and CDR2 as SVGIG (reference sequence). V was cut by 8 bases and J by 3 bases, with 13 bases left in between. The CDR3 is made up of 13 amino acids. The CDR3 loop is CAQRGGHTGELFF. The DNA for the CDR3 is TGTGCCCAGAGGGGTGGTCACACCGGGGAGCTGTTTTTT. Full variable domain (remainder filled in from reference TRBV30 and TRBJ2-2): SQTIHQWPATLVQPVGSPLSLECTVEGTSNPNLYWYRQAAGRGLQLLFYSVGIGQISSEVPQNLSASRPQDRQFILSSKKLLLSDSGFYLCAQRGGHTGELFFGEGSRLTVL.

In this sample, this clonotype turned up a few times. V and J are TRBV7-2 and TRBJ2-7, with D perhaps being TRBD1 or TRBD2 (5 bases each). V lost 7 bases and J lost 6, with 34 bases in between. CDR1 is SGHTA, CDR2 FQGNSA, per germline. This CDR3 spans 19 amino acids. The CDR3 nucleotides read TGTGCCAGCATCCCGAAACCCCCTAAGATTGGCATGGGGGTCTCCGAGCAGTACTTC. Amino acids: CASIPKPPKIGMGVSEQYF.

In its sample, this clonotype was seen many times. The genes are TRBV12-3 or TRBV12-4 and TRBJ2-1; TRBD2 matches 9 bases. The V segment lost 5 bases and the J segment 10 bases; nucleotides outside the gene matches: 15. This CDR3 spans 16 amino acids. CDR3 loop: CASSPASGILRGEQFF. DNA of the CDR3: TGTGCCAGCAGTCCCGCTAGCGGGATCCTCCGAGGGGAGCAGTTCTTC.

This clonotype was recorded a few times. In nucleotides, the CDR3 is TGTGCCAGTAGTATAGAGGGACTGAGGAACACTGAAGCTTTCTTT. It encodes CASSIEGLRNTEAFF. This chain links TRBV19 with TRBJ1-1; D possibly corresponds to TRBD1 (5 bases). Germline CDR1 reads LNHDA; CDR2 reads SQIVND (reference sequence). This CDR3 comprises 15 residues. The V and J ends lost 0 bases and 1 base respectively, with 9 bases between them. The complete variable domain, with remaining parts taken from reference TRBV19 and TRBJ1-1, reads DGGITQSPKYLFRKEGQNVTLSCEQNLNHDAMYWYRQDPGQGLRLIYYSQIVNDFQKGDIAEGYSVSREKKESFPLTVTSAQKNPTAFYLCASSIEGLRNTEAFFGQGTRLTVV.

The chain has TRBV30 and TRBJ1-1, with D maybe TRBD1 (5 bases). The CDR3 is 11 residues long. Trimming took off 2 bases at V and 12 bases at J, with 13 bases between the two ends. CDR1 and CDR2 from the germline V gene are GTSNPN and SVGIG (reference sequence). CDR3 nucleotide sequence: TGTGCCTGGAGTAGGGGTGATGTGACTTTCTTT. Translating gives CAWSRGDVTFF.

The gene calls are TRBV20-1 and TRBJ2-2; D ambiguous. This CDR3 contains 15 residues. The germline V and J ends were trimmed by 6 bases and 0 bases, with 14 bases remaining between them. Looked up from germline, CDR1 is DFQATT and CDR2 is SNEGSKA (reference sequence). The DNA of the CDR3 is TGCAGTGCCGAAGGTGCCGCTCCGAACACCGGGGAGCTGTTTTTT. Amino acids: CSAEGAAPNTGELFF.

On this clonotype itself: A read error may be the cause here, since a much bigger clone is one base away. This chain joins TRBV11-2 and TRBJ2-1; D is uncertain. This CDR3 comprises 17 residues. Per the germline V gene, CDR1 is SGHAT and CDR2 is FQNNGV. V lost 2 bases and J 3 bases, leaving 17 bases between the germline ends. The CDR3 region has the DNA TGTGCCAGCAGCTTATATGAAGACTGGGGAATCTACAATGAGCAGTTCTTC. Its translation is CASSLYEDWGIYNEQFF. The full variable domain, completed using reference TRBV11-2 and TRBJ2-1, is EAGVAQSPRYKIIEKRQSVAFWCNPISGHATLYWYQQILGQGPKLLIQFQNNGVVDDSQLPKDRFSAERLKGVDSTLKIQPAKLEDSAVYLCASSLYEDWGIYNEQFFGPGTRLTVL.

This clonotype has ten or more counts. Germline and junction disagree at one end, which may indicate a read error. The CDR3 protein is CASSPRDTQETQYF. In nucleotides, the CDR3 is TGCGCCAGCAGCCCGAGGGACACTCAAGAGACCCAGTACTTC. The chain recombines TRBV18 with TRBJ2-5, with TRBD1 as a possible D gene (6 bases). Germline CDR1 and CDR2: KGHSH and LQKENI. CDR3 size: 14 residues. Full variable domain (remainder filled in from reference TRBV18 and TRBJ2-5): NAGVMQNPRHLVRRRGQEARLRCSPMKGHSHVYWYRQLPEEGLKFMVYLQKENIIDESGMPKERFSAEFPKEGPSILRIQQVVRGDSAAYFCASSPRDTQETQYFGPGTRLLVL.

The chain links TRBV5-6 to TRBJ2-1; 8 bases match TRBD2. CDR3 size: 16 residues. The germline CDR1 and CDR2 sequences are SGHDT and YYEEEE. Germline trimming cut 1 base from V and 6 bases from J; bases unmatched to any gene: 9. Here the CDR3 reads CASSLRGSGRINEQFF. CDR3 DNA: TGTGCCAGCAGCTTGAGGGGAAGCGGGAGAATCAATGAGCAGTTCTTC.

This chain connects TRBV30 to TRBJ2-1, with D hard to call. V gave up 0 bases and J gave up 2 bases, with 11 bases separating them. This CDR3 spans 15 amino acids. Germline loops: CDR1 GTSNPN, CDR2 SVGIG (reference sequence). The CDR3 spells CAWSVEYSPYNEQFF. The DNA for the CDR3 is TGTGCCTGGAGTGTAGAGTACAGTCCCTACAATGAGCAGTTCTTC.

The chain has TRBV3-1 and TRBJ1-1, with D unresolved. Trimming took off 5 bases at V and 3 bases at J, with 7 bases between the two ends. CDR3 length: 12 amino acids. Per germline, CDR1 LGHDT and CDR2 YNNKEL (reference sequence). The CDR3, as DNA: TGTGCCAGCAGCTATCTTGACACTGAAGCTTTCTTT. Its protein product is CASSYLDTEAFF.

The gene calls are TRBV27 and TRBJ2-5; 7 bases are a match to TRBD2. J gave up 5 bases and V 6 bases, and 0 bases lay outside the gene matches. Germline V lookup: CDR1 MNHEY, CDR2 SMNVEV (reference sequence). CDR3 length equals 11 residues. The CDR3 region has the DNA TGTGCCAGCAGACTAGCGGAGACCCAGTACTTC. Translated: CASRLAETQYF.

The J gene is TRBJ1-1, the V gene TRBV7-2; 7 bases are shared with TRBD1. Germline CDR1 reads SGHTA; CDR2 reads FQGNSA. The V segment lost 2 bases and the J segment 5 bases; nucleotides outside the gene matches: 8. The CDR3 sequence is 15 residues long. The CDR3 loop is CASSLRQGIFTEAFF. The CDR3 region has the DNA TGTGCCAGCAGCTTAAGACAGGGAATTTTTACTGAAGCTTTCTTT.

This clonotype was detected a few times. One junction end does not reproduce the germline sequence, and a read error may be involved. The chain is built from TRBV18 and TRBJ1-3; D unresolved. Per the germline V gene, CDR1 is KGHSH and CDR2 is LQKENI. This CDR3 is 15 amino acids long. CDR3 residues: CASSPGGTAGNTIHF. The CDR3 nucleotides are TGTGCCAGCTCACCGGGAGGCACTGCTGGAAACACCATACATTTT.